A selection of T cell receptor beta chains follows, all from one sample in a study of blood T cell repertoires in COVID-19. Some clones are missing from TCRdb's copy, which holds only in-frame ones; the method was immunoSEQ multiplex PCR. In the table there are approximately 240,000 clones, 70% to 90% of which are singletons. Sample: peripheral blood. All receptors derive from a woman aged 18-30 years who had recovered from COVID-19. Both conserved end residues are part of each CDR3. The D gene is left open where the match is weak. Where a row states a size, it is once, few, many or the class of an expanded clone; other rows omit it.

>-|TRBD2|TRBJ2-2|TRBV5-4
CASSPSGTSVNTGELFF
TGTGCCAGCAGCCCCTCCGGGACTAGCGTAAACACCGGGGAGCTGTTTTTT
>-|-|TRBJ1-1|TRBV5-6
CASSLGGTNTEAFF
TGTGCCAGCAGCTTAGGGGGAACGAACACTGAAGCTTTCTTT
>-|-|TRBJ1-3|TRBV7-9
CASSPVAGHSGGNTIYF
TGTGCCAGCAGCCCAGTGGCCGGTCATTCGGGTGGAAACACCATATATTTT
>-|TRBD1|TRBJ1-1|TRBV24-1
CATSAPAGGRAEAFF
TGTGCCACCAGTGCACCTGCAGGGGGTCGGGCTGAAGCTTTCTTT
>-|TRBD1|TRBJ2-1|TRBV5-4
CASSLPRQGSYNEQFF
TGTGCCAGCAGCTTGCCTAGACAGGGGTCCTACAATGAGCAGTTCTTC
>-|-|TRBJ2-7|TRBV11-2
CASSLWTNKGNEQYF
TGTGCCAGCAGCTTATGGACTAATAAGGGAAACGAGCAGTACTTC
>-|TRBD2|TRBJ2-1|TRBV5-1
CASSLSGLAGVEQFF
TGCGCCAGCAGCTTGAGTGGACTAGCGGGAGTTGAGCAGTTCTTC
>once|-|TRBJ1-2|TRBV7-9
CASSLGIGYTF
TGTGCCAGCAGCTTAGGTATCGGCTACACCTTC
>-|TRBD1|TRBJ2-2|TRBV19
CASRRQGANTGELFF
TGTGCCAGTAGGCGACAGGGGGCGAACACCGGGGAGCTGTTTTTT
>once|-|TRBJ2-7|TRBV6-4
CASSGRETSYEQYF
TGTGCCAGCAGTGGTAGGGAGACCTCCTACGAGCAGTACTTC
>-|TRBD1|TRBJ1-2|TRBV4-3
CASSQKTGFGYTF
TGCGCCAGCAGCCAAAAGACAGGGTTTGGCTACACCTTC
>-|-|TRBJ2-7|TRBV25-1
CASSEPNWRGPNYEQYF
TGTGCCAGCAGTGAACCCAATTGGAGGGGTCCTAACTACGAGCAGTACTTC
>once|TRBD2|TRBJ2-3|TRBV27
CASSPLAGVADTQYF
TGTGCCAGCAGCCCACTAGCGGGAGTGGCAGATACGCAGTATTTT
>few|-|TRBJ1-5|TRBV27
CASRNNARIPEPQHF
TGTGCCAGCAGGAATAACGCGAGGATTCCGGAGCCCCAGCATTTT
>-|-|TRBJ1-3|TRBV9
CASSGGRLSGNTIYF
TGTGCCAGCAGCGGTGGGAGGCTCTCTGGAAACACCATATATTTT
>-|-|TRBJ1-5|TRBV12-3/TRBV12-4
CATAGQGGQPQHF
TGTGCCACCGCTGGGCAGGGAGGTCAGCCCCAGCATTTT
>-|-|TRBJ2-7|TRBV30
CAWSLQAFYEQYF
TGTGCCTGGAGTCTCCAGGCTTTCTACGAGCAGTACTTC